These 25 T cell receptor beta chains came from one sample sequenced in a study of T cell responses to AZD1222 COVID-19 vaccine. Here immunoSEQ multiplex PCR was the method, and the copy in TCRdb shows in-frame clones only, minus some. The table includes 100,000 to 150,000 clones, about 90% detected once. Sample: peripheral blood, taken on day 0 of MenACWY control vaccination. These receptors all stem from an adult in good health.

This sequence joins TRBV27 and TRBJ2-1; no definite D call. There are 13 residues in the CDR3. V was clipped by 4 bases and J by 4 bases, with 8 bases between them. The germline gives CDR1 MNHEY, CDR2 SMNVEV (reference sequence). DNA for the CDR3: TGTGCCAGCAGTTCCCAGGTTTACAATGAGCAGTTCTTC. Translated, it gives CASSSQVYNEQFF.

The gene calls are TRBV5-4 and TRBJ1-2, with 10 bases aligning to TRBD1. Germline V lookup: CDR1 SGHNT, CDR2 YYREEE (reference sequence). This CDR3 is built from 15 residues. Trimming removed 0 bases from V and 8 bases from J; junction bases left unmatched: 7. The chain's CDR3 is CASSLGDRGRRGYTF. The DNA of the CDR3 is TGTGCCAGCAGCTTGGGCGACAGGGGGCGCAGAGGCTACACCTTC.

The rearrangement joins TRBV18 to TRBJ1-1; D not certain. V was clipped by 3 bases and J by 0 bases, with 8 bases between them. Per the germline V gene, CDR1 is KGHSH and CDR2 is LQKENI. The CDR3 runs 14 residues. The CDR3 DNA is TGTGCCAGCTCACCGGTACAGATGAACACTGAAGCTTTCTTT. It is translated as CASSPVQMNTEAFF.

The chain has TRBV6-6 and TRBJ2-2; 7 nucleotides match TRBD2. This CDR3 comprises 13 residues. The germline V gene encodes CDR1 MNHNY and CDR2 SVGAGI (reference sequence). Unmatched junction bases numbered 2, after V lost 8 bases and J lost 2 bases. The CDR3 loop is CASEGLNTGELFF. CDR3 bases: TGTGCCAGCGAGGGACTAAACACCGGGGAGCTGTTTTTT.

CDR3 region: CASSYSLTGGKLTDTQYF. The CDR3, as DNA: TGTGCCAGCAGTTACTCGTTAACGGGGGGGAAGTTGACAGATACGCAGTATTTT. The chain is built from TRBV6-2 or TRBV6-3 and TRBJ2-3; TRBD2 matches 8 bases. V shed 0 bases, J shed 3 bases, and the junction held 11 bases outside the gene matches. CDR3 size: 18 residues. Germline-derived CDR1 and CDR2 are MNHEY and SVGEGT.

J is TRBJ1-5 and V is TRBV7-9; D remains ambiguous. Germline assignment: CDR1 SEHNR and CDR2 FQNEAQ (reference sequence). V dropped 1 base and J dropped 4 bases, with 14 bases sitting between them. The length of the CDR3 is 16 residues. CDR3 region: CASSLGLAAGNQPQHF. The CDR3 coding sequence is TGTGCCAGCAGCTTAGGTCTCGCAGCTGGGAATCAGCCCCAGCATTTT.

The chain couples TRBV6-5 to TRBJ1-2; 10 bases agree with TRBD1. The CDR3 covers 16 residues. Germline CDR1 and CDR2: MNHEY and SVGAGI. Trimming at V came to 3 bases and at J to 6 bases, leaving 10 bases not matched to a gene. CDR3 region: CASSYFGDRGMDGYTF. The DNA for the CDR3 is TGTGCCAGCAGTTATTTTGGGGACAGGGGCATGGATGGCTACACCTTC.

The chain has TRBV6-5 and TRBJ2-1, with 9 bases that match TRBD1. CDR3 length: 15 residues. V dropped 4 bases and J dropped 4; count of bases not matched to a gene: 5. Per germline, CDR1 MNHEY and CDR2 SVGAGI. CDR3 sequence: CASSSDRGQYNEQFF. CDR3 sequence (DNA): TGTGCCAGCAGTTCGGACAGGGGACAATACAATGAGCAGTTCTTC.

This clone was detected a few times. The chain joins TRBV19 to TRBJ1-2; weak D call: TRBD1 (6 bases). The germline V gene encodes CDR1 LNHDA and CDR2 SQIVND (reference sequence). This CDR3 is 13 amino acids long. Trimming pared 8 bases from V and 0 bases from J, leaving 10 bases between. The CDR3, as DNA: TGTGCCAGTCTGGACAGAACTAACTATGGCTACACCTTC. Translated: CASLDRTNYGYTF. Combining the CDR3 with reference TRBV19 and TRBJ1-2 gives the whole variable domain DGGITQSPKYLFRKEGQNVTLSCEQNLNHDAMYWYRQDPGQGLRLIYYSQIVNDFQKGDIAEGYSVSREKKESFPLTVTSAQKNPTAFYLCASLDRTNYGYTFGSGTRLTVV.

The CDR3 nucleotides are TGCGCCAGCAGCCGTAGACCCCTAGCGGGAGGTTACAATGAGCAGTTCTTC. Its protein is CASSRRPLAGGYNEQFF. The J gene is TRBJ2-1, the V gene TRBV4-1, with 11 bases aligning to TRBD2. The CDR3 runs 17 residues. CDR1 and CDR2 (germline): MGHRA, YSYEKL. V lost 4 bases and J lost 4; bases outside the gene matches: 9.

J is TRBJ1-4 and V is TRBV4-2; D gene ambiguous. The germline V gene encodes CDR1 LGHNA and CDR2 YNFKEQ. V lost 0 bases, J lost 5 bases, and 10 bases lay in between. The CDR3 is 15 residues long. This CDR3 reads CASSQDSSSNEKLFF. The CDR3 coding sequence is TGTGCCAGCAGCCAAGATAGTTCGTCGAATGAAAAACTGTTTTTT.

The V and J genes are TRBV5-4 and TRBJ2-1; the D is unclear. The ends were cut back, 0 bases at V and 0 bases at J, with 10 bases in the middle. From germline, CDR1 is SGHNT and CDR2 YYREEE (reference sequence). This CDR3 region has 16 residues. The DNA for the CDR3 is TGTGCCAGCAGCTTGGGTCCCGATAGCTCCTACAATGAGCAGTTCTTC. This encodes CASSLGPDSSYNEQFF.

This chain connects TRBV19 to TRBJ2-1; D is ambiguous. The CDR3 covers 13 residues. Germline V gives CDR1 LNHDA, CDR2 SQIVND (reference sequence). Trimming removed 1 base from V and 6 bases from J, with 7 bases in between. Here the CDR3 DNA reads TGTGCCAGTAGTATAGGTGGTCCCAATGAGCAGTTCTTC. The encoded protein is CASSIGGPNEQFF.

V gene TRBV4-1 combines with J gene TRBJ1-1; 9 bases line up with TRBD1. Germline CDR1 and CDR2: MGHRA and YSYEKL. V was pared by 1 base and J by 7 bases, with 7 bases of the junction left unmatched. This CDR3 is 15 amino acids long. The CDR3 nucleotides read TGCGCCAGCAGCCAAGGTAACAGGGGGCTCGGTGAAGCTTTCTTT. Translated: CASSQGNRGLGEAFF.

V is TRBV30 and J is TRBJ2-1; no clear D. Germline CDR1 GTSNPN, CDR2 SVGIG (reference sequence). Trimming shortened V by 2 bases and J by 4 bases, and 12 bases separated the two germline ends. The CDR3 contains 14 residues. The CDR3 sequence: CAWSLSMGYNEQFF. The CDR3 nucleotides read TGTGCCTGGAGTCTATCAATGGGGTACAATGAGCAGTTCTTC.

This chain joins TRBV27 and TRBJ2-7; D is perhaps TRBD2 (6 bases). The V gene lost 3 bases and the J gene lost 4 bases, with 10 bases spanning the gap. Germline V CDR1 and CDR2: MNHEY, SMNVEV (reference sequence). CDR3 size: 13 residues. The CDR3 coding sequence is TGTGCCAGCAGTTTCTACGGGGGTTACGAGCAGTACTTC. Translating gives CASSFYGGYEQYF.

V is TRBV6-5 and J is TRBJ2-2; TRBD1 matches 8 bases. Germline lookup yields CDR1 MNHEY and CDR2 SVGAGI. With 6 bases clipped from V and 4 bases from J, the junction kept 4 bases outside the gene matches. The CDR3 length is 14 residues. The CDR3 DNA reads TGTGCCAGCAGCCGGACAGGGCTCACCGGGGAGCTGTTTTTT. Encoded protein: CASSRTGLTGELFF.

This clone has only a few counts. This chain uses TRBV4-2 with TRBJ2-3; 13 bases are a match to TRBD2. Trimming took 0 bases from V and 3 from J; bases not matched to a gene: 12. Germline CDR1 reads LGHNA; CDR2 reads YNFKEQ. The CDR3 contains 20 residues. CDR3 residues: CASSQDVTLSTSGRTDTQYF. Here the CDR3 DNA reads TGTGCCAGCAGCCAAGATGTCACACTTTCGACTAGCGGGAGGACAGATACGCAGTATTTT.

V gene TRBV7-6 combines with J gene TRBJ1-5; unclear D gene. The CDR3 sequence is 13 residues long. Per germline, CDR1 SGHVS and CDR2 FNYEAQ. V shed 5 bases and J shed 4 bases, with 9 bases lying between them. The CDR3, as DNA: TGTGCCAGCAGCCAACAGAGAAATCAGCCCCAGCATTTT. It codes for CASSQQRNQPQHF.

The rearrangement uses TRBV2 and TRBJ2-7, with 8 bases fitting TRBD1. This CDR3 comprises 15 residues. V trimming: 4 bases; J trimming: 0 bases; junction bases outside the gene matches: 5. Germline V gene data show CDR1 as SNHLY and CDR2 as FYNNEI. The CDR3 bases are TGTGCCAGCAGTGCCTCAGGGGGCGCCTCCTACGAGCAGTACTTC. Translation: CASSASGGASYEQYF. Full variable domain (outside the CDR3, taken from reference TRBV2 and TRBJ2-7): EPEVTQTPSHQVTQMGQEVILRCVPISNHLYFYWYRQILGQKVEFLVSFYNNEISEKSEIFDDQFSVERPDGSNFTLKIRSTKLEDSAMYFCASSASGGASYEQYFGPGTRLTVT.

The genes are TRBV6-5 and TRBJ1-6, with 8 bases matching TRBD1. Germline CDR1 is MNHEY and CDR2 is SVGAGI. Trimming took 2 bases from V and 6 from J; bases not matched to a gene: 3. The CDR3 has 15 amino acids. CDR3 region: CASSYGTGINSPLHF. For the CDR3, the DNA is TGTGCCAGCAGTTACGGGACAGGAATTAATTCACCCCTCCACTTT.

This sequence joins TRBV19 and TRBJ1-1; 12 nucleotides agree with TRBD1. The CDR3 sequence is 14 residues long. The ends lost 6 bases at V and 4 bases at J; junction bases unmatched: 3. The germline gives CDR1 LNHDA, CDR2 SQIVND (reference sequence). CDR3 coding DNA: TGTGCCAGTAGAAGGGACAGGGGGCCCACTGAAGCTTTCTTT. Its protein is CASRRDRGPTEAFF.

The rearrangement joins TRBV5-1 to TRBJ2-7, with 8 bases identical to TRBD1. Germline V gene lookup returns CDR1 SGHRS and CDR2 YFSETQ. V dropped 3 bases and J dropped 3; count of bases not matched to a gene: 2. The CDR3 sequence is 13 residues long. Written as DNA, the CDR3 is TGCGCCAGCAGCTCCGGACAGGGCTACGAGCAGTACTTC. Translation: CASSSGQGYEQYF.

V and J are TRBV6-5 and TRBJ2-6, with D possibly TRBD1 on 6 matching bases. Germline lookup yields CDR1 MNHEY and CDR2 SVGAGI. The CDR3 runs 15 residues. V was clipped by 6 bases and J by 1 base, with 10 bases between them. The CDR3 loop is CASSTDRSGANVLTF. For the CDR3, the DNA is TGTGCCAGCAGCACCGACAGGTCTGGGGCCAACGTCCTGACTTTC.

A few counts support this clone. CDR3 in amino acids: CASSERVGAAYEQYF. The CDR3 region has the DNA TGCGCCAGCAGTGAGAGGGTCGGGGCCGCCTACGAGCAGTACTTC. The V gene is TRBV10-2, the J gene TRBJ2-7; perhaps D is TRBD1 or TRBD2 (5 bases each). CDR3 length: 15 amino acids. V was shortened by 2 bases and J by 2 bases, with 13 bases between the two germline ends. The V gene's germline CDR1 is WSHSY and CDR2 SAAADI.